These T cell receptor beta chains were read from a single sample in a study of cytomegalovirus exposure and HLA in healthy donors. Sequencing was performed with immunoSEQ multiplex PCR; in TCRdb, only in-frame clones are kept and a portion is missing. Among roughly 200,000 clones, around 89% were seen once, and the ten largest hold approximately 1%. What was sequenced was PBMCs. These receptors were collected from a woman younger than 30 in good health and CMV-seronegative. Both conserved end residues are part of each CDR3. A D gene is named only where the DNA matches it firmly. The size entry is marked missing in some rows and otherwise reads once, few, many or a size class.

v_call	j_call	clone_size	d_call	cdr3_nt	cdr3_aa
TRBV7-2	TRBJ2-5	.	.	TGTGCCAGCAGCTTACCGACTACATCCCAGCAGTACTTC	CASSLPTTSQQYF
TRBV19	TRBJ2-7	once	TRBD2	TGTGCCAGTAGCGGGAGGGCCTACGAGCAGTACTTC	CASSGRAYEQYF
TRBV18	TRBJ2-2	.	.	TGTGCCAGCTCACCATGGCGCGGATTAAGCTCGAACACCGGGGAGCTGTTTTTT	CASSPWRGLSSNTGELFF
TRBV18	TRBJ2-1	.	.	TGTGCCAGCTCACCACTAAGGGGTAATGAGCAGTTCTTC	CASSPLRGNEQFF
TRBV5-1	TRBJ2-7	once	.	TGCGCCAGCAGCGTCTCCCGGTCCTGGGTGGGTGAGGTCGAGCAGTACTTC	CASSVSRSWVGEVEQYF
TRBV5-1	TRBJ2-1	.	.	TGCGCCAGCAGCACCCCGACTAGGAAGGGCACCAATGAGCAGTTCTTC	CASSTPTRKGTNEQFF
TRBV7-2	TRBJ2-2	.	TRBD1	TGTGCCAGCAGCCGGGACAGCAGCTACGGCGGGGAGCTGTTTTTT	CASSRDSSYGGELFF
TRBV11-2	TRBJ1-3	.	.	TGTGCCAGCAGCTTAGAGGCGACACATTTTAGCTCTGGAAACACCATATATTTT	CASSLEATHFSSGNTIYF
TRBV5-1	TRBJ1-1	.	.	TGCGCCAGCAGCTTGGGGGCGGGGGGGGGCGCGGCGAACACTGAAGCTTTCTTT	CASSLGAGGGAANTEAFF
TRBV18	TRBJ1-2	.	TRBD1	TGTGCCAGCTCACCCATCACCACAGGGGAGTATGGCTACACCTTC	CASSPITTGEYGYTF
TRBV7-2	TRBJ2-5	.	.	TGTGCCAGCAGCTTAGCGACGGGGGTGGGGGAGACCCAGTACTTC	CASSLATGVGETQYF
TRBV9	TRBJ2-7	few	TRBD1	TGTGCCAGCAGCGCGGACACCGGGACAGTCTCCTACGAGCAGTACTTC	CASSADTGTVSYEQYF
TRBV19	TRBJ1-1	.	.	TGTGCCAGTAGTATTTTTGGCGGCATGAACACTGAAGCTTTCTTT	CASSIFGGMNTEAFF
TRBV7-6	TRBJ2-1	.	.	TGTGCCAGCAGCTTAGGGACAGCGAGCTCCTACAATGAGCAGTTCTTC	CASSLGTASSYNEQFF
TRBV18	TRBJ2-7	few	TRBD1	TGTGCCAGCTCAACGACAGGGGCAGTCCACGAGCAGTACTTC	CASSTTGAVHEQYF
TRBV13	TRBJ1-5	.	TRBD1	TGTGCCAGCAGCCAAACAGGGGGAGTAGGGCCCCAGCATTTT	CASSQTGGVGPQHF
TRBV13	TRBJ2-3	.	TRBD2	TGTGCCAGCAGCTTAAGTCCAGCGGGGAGGACCACAGATACGCAGTATTTT	CASSLSPAGRTTDTQYF
TRBV5-1	TRBJ1-4	.	TRBD1	TGCGCCAGCAGCTCTGTGACAGGGGGGAACGAAAAACTGTTTTTT	CASSSVTGGNEKLFF
TRBV11-2	TRBJ2-7	.	.	TGTGCCAGCAGCTTAGGTACAGGGCGGGCCTACGAGCAGTACTTC	CASSLGTGRAYEQYF
TRBV20-1	TRBJ2-7	few	.	TGCAGTGCTAGGGACAACTACGAGCAGTACTTC	CSARDNYEQYF
TRBV6-5	TRBJ1-2	.	TRBD1	TGTGCCAGCAGCTTCACAGGGGCCTATGGCTACACCTTC	CASSFTGAYGYTF
TRBV14	TRBJ1-2	.	.	TGTGCCAGCAGCCAAGATTTGAGGCCCGTTCGCTTC	CASSQDLRPVRF
TRBV5-1	TRBJ2-2	.	TRBD1	TGCGCCAGCACGACAGGGGCGAACACCGGGGAGCTGTTTTTT	CASTTGANTGELFF
TRBV7-7	TRBJ2-1	.	.	TGTGCCAGCAGCTCACAAGGCGGCGAGCAGTTCTTC	CASSSQGGEQFF
TRBV2	TRBJ1-3	.	.	TGTGCCAGCAGTGAAGGAGGCTCTGGAAACACCATATATTTT	CASSEGGSGNTIYF
TRBV19	TRBJ2-3	.	TRBD2	TGTGCCAGTCCAGAGATCCCGGGACTAGCGGGAGGTCCGCTCACGGATACGCAGTATTTT	CASPEIPGLAGGPLTDTQYF
TRBV29-1	TRBJ2-7	.	.	TGCAGCGCCGCTAGTCTTAGTTACGAGCAGTACTTC	CSAASLSYEQYF
TRBV10-3	TRBJ1-6	few	TRBD1	TGTGCCATCAGCCAACCAGGACAGGGAGGGAGTTCACCCCTCCACTTT	CAISQPGQGGSSPLHF
TRBV6-5	TRBJ2-1	.	.	TGTGCCAGCAGTTCCTCCCTCATGGAGCGTGAGCAGTTCTTC	CASSSSLMEREQFF
TRBV18	TRBJ2-2	.	TRBD2	TGTGCCAGCTCACCGCGACTAGCGGGGTTCGCCGGGGAGCTGTTTTTT	CASSPRLAGFAGELFF
TRBV6-6	TRBJ2-1	once	.	TGTGCCAGCAGTATCTATACCCGGAATGAGCAGTTCTTC	CASSIYTRNEQFF
TRBV6-5	TRBJ1-2	.	.	TGTGCCAGCCGTGGCGGTAACTATGGCTACACCTTC	CASRGGNYGYTF
TRBV9	TRBJ2-1	.	TRBD2	TGTGCCAGCAGCTCCCATAAGCGGGAGGGCAGCGGTGAGCAGTTCTTC	CASSSHKREGSGEQFF
TRBV9	TRBJ1-3	once	.	TGTGCCAGCAGCGGCCAGACTACCTCTGGAAACACCATATATTTT	CASSGQTTSGNTIYF
TRBV27	TRBJ1-2	.	TRBD1	TGTGCCAGCAGTTCTGGGACAGGGCTTCTCAAGTACACCTTC	CASSSGTGLLKYTF